The next 15 T cell receptor beta chains were all read from a single sample in a study of blood T cell repertoires in COVID-19. Assay used: immunoSEQ multiplex PCR; TCRdb lists only in-frame clones, some missing. The data show 250,000 or so clones, about 80% seen once. Sequencing used PBMCs or T cells enriched from blood (not recorded which). All receptors come from a man in his sixties who had recovered from COVID-19.

This sequence joins TRBV11-3 and TRBJ2-5; D might be TRBD1 (5 bases). This CDR3 is 12 amino acids long. Germline loops: CDR1 SGHNT, CDR2 YENEEA. Trimming removed 6 bases from V and 0 bases from J, with 5 bases in between. In nucleotides, the CDR3 is TGTGCCAGCAGACAGGACCAAGAGACCCAGTACTTC. Translated, it gives CASRQDQETQYF.

The chain joins TRBV4-1 to TRBJ1-2; TRBD1 aligns across 8 bases. Losses at the gene ends were 1 base for V and 4 bases for J; bases not matched to a gene: 5. The CDR3 sequence is 15 residues long. CDR1 and CDR2 from the germline V gene are MGHRA and YSYEKL. CDR3 in amino acids: CASSQGDRSFYGYTF. The CDR3 DNA is TGCGCCAGCAGCCAAGGGGACAGGTCCTTCTATGGCTACACCTTC.

This rearrangement joins TRBV6-5 to TRBJ2-7; possible D gene TRBD1, 6 bases. Germline-derived CDR1 and CDR2 are MNHEY and SVGAGI. The CDR3 consists of 15 residues. V was pared by 0 bases and J by 3 bases, with 12 bases between. This chain's CDR3 is CASSYSNRVGYEQYF. The CDR3 coding sequence is TGTGCCAGCAGTTACTCGAACAGGGTGGGCTACGAGCAGTACTTC.

V gene TRBV27 combines with J gene TRBJ2-2, with 10 bases identical to TRBD1. CDR3 length: 16 residues. The V and J ends lost 4 bases and 7 bases, in that order; junction bases with no gene match: 9. Looked up from germline, CDR1 is MNHEY and CDR2 is SMNVEV (reference sequence). CDR3 sequence (DNA): TGTGCCAGCAGTTCTGGACAGGGGGGCAGGAGCGGGGAGCTGTTTTTT. Protein: CASSSGQGGRSGELFF.

This rearrangement joins TRBV27 to TRBJ2-1; D remains ambiguous. CDR3 length: 13 residues. Trimming took 8 bases from V and 6 from J, leaving 14 bases between them. Germline V gene lookup returns CDR1 MNHEY and CDR2 SMNVEV (reference sequence). The CDR3 DNA is TGTGCCAGCTCCCAGTCCCCGGGCAATGAGCAGTTCTTC. Translated: CASSQSPGNEQFF.

This sequence joins TRBV19 and TRBJ1-3, with D tentatively TRBD1 (5 bases). V was shortened by 3 bases and J by 4 bases, with 10 bases between the two germline ends. Germline V gene sequence: CDR1 LNHDA, CDR2 SQIVND (reference sequence). The CDR3 has 14 residues. In DNA, the CDR3 is TGTGCCAGTAGTATTACAGGAAAGGGAAACACCATATATTTT. Amino acid sequence: CASSITGKGNTIYF.

The V call is TRBV30, the J call TRBJ1-2; D perhaps matches TRBD1 (6 bases). This CDR3 spans 13 amino acids. Per germline, CDR1 GTSNPN and CDR2 SVGIG (reference sequence). V gave up 2 bases and J gave up 7 bases, with 14 bases separating them. DNA of the CDR3: TGTGCCTGGAGTCAACGGGAGGACAGTGGCTACACCTTC. Amino acid sequence: CAWSQREDSGYTF.

The rearrangement uses TRBV6-5 and TRBJ2-5; 8 nucleotides align to TRBD1. V lost 2 bases to trimming and J lost 5 bases; unmatched junction nucleotides: 7. The CDR3 totals 15 residues. From germline, CDR1 is MNHEY and CDR2 SVGAGI. For the CDR3, the DNA is TGTGCCAGCAGTTACCATGGAAGGACAGGGGAGACCCAGTACTTC. Amino acid sequence: CASSYHGRTGETQYF.

The chain employs TRBV5-1 and TRBJ1-1; 8 nucleotides agree with TRBD1. Germline CDR1 and CDR2: SGHRS and YFSETQ. Losses at the gene ends were 4 bases for V and 1 base for J; bases not matched to a gene: 6. CDR3 length: 15 residues. CDR3 bases: TGCGCCAGCAGCCGCCAGGGACAGGAGAACACTGAAGCTTTCTTT. It yields the protein CASSRQGQENTEAFF.

This chain uses TRBV4-1 with TRBJ2-1; 8 bases agree with TRBD2. V was pared by 1 base and J by 2 bases, with 7 bases of the junction left unmatched. The CDR3 is 17 residues long. Germline V gene sequence: CDR1 MGHRA, CDR2 YSYEKL. Here the CDR3 reads CASSQVWRGDAYNEQFF. DNA for the CDR3: TGCGCCAGCAGCCAAGTTTGGCGGGGGGACGCCTACAATGAGCAGTTCTTC.

The V and J genes are TRBV11-3 and TRBJ1-1; 8 bases match TRBD1. After removal of 2 bases from V and 6 bases from J, the junction contained 2 bases not matched to a gene. The CDR3 sequence is 13 residues long. In germline, CDR1 is SGHNT, CDR2 YENEEA. The CDR3 region has the DNA TGTGCCAGCAGCTTACAGGGGGCCGCTGAAGCTTTCTTT. Its protein is CASSLQGAAEAFF. Supplemented by reference TRBV11-3 and TRBJ1-1, the full variable domain reads EAGVVQSPRYKIIEKKQPVAFWCNPISGHNTLYWYLQNLGQGPELLIRYENEEAVDDSQLPKDRFSAERLKGVDSTLKIQPAELGDSAVYLCASSLQGAAEAFFGQGTRLTVV.

This chain connects TRBV7-6 to TRBJ2-3; possible D gene TRBD2, 5 bases. There are 16 residues in the CDR3. In germline, CDR1 is SGHVS, CDR2 FNYEAQ. Trimming removed 5 bases at V and 2 bases at J, with 17 bases between. CDR3 sequence (DNA): TGTGCCAGCAGCCAGAGGGCTCACAGCTCCACAGATACGCAGTATTTT. Amino acids: CASSQRAHSSTDTQYF.

The genes are TRBV9 and TRBJ1-4; 9 bases are shared with TRBD1. The germline CDR1 and CDR2 sequences are SGDLS and YYNGEE. V dropped 3 bases and J dropped 7; count of bases not matched to a gene: 7. The CDR3 is made up of 15 amino acids. CDR3 in amino acids: CASSEGQGAGEKLFF. The DNA for the CDR3 is TGTGCCAGCAGCGAGGGACAGGGCGCCGGTGAAAAACTGTTTTTT.

This clone was recorded a few times. This rearrangement joins TRBV27 to TRBJ1-5; TRBD1 might be the D (5 bases). The V end lost 3 bases, the J end lost 6 bases, and 6 bases lay between the germline ends. Germline values: CDR1 MNHEY, CDR2 SMNVEV (reference sequence). This CDR3 contains 12 residues. The CDR3: CASSFQGQPQHF. CDR3 nucleotide sequence: TGTGCCAGCAGTTTCCAGGGTCAGCCCCAGCATTTT.

The V gene is TRBV18, the J gene TRBJ2-1, with 9 bases aligning to TRBD2. The CDR3 spans 15 residues. Losses at the gene ends were 3 bases for V and 4 bases for J; bases not matched to a gene: 4. Germline V gene lookup returns CDR1 KGHSH and CDR2 LQKENI. DNA for the CDR3: TGTGCCAGCTCACCGGAGACTAGCGGTTACAATGAGCAGTTCTTC. It is translated as CASSPETSGYNEQFF.